The T cell receptor beta chain under discussion was sequenced for a study of cytomegalovirus exposure and HLA in healthy donors. PCR primers comprised 60 Vbeta and 13 Jbeta primers. Data came from immunoSEQ multiplex PCR; TCRdb stores just in-frame clones and leaves some out. The sample has 65,000 to 70,000 clones, just under 70% seen once. The study's findings and limits: HLA allele associations emerged for roughly 17,000 TCR beta sequences in a later analysis, at 0.05 false discovery rate.

As for this clone: Antigen: not known.

Germline V gene lookup returns CDR1 MRHNA and CDR2 SNTAGT. This CDR3 is 15 amino acids long. The V segment lost 0 bases and the J segment 6 bases; nucleotides outside the gene matches: 0. This TCR was recovered from a woman in her twenties or thirties in good health and CMV-seronegative. This chain uses TRBV6-4 with TRBJ1-6; 9 positions match TRBD1. The specimen sequenced was PBMCs. The CDR3 region is CASSDSGQGNSPLHF. The CDR3 DNA reads as TGTGCCAGCAGTGACTCGGGACAGGGTAATTCACCCCTCCACTTT.